The rows below give T cell receptor beta chains drawn from one sample of a study of blood T cell repertoires in COVID-19. Method: immunoSEQ multiplex PCR; TCRdb's copy keeps in-frame clones and lacks some. The sample yields some 260,000 clones, around 90% seen once. Sequenced sample: peripheral blood. The source of these receptors is a young woman with acute or convalescent COVID-19. Each CDR3 is given with its conserved first and last residue. Each record gives: V gene, CDR3 length, CDR3 protein.

TRBV2,13,CASSEYNYNEQFF
TRBV29-1,17,CSVRTGTGWDSNQPQHF
TRBV3-1/TRBV3-2,13,CASSQGVSQPQHF
TRBV7-9,14,CASSPGTSLRPQHF
TRBV5-6,14,CASSFQGRTYEQYF
TRBV7-2,16,CASSLAGGPPSYEQYF
TRBV21-1,16,CASSKVCREVQETQYF
TRBV6-2/TRBV6-3,16,CASSSTLAGGEETQYF
TRBV30,13,CAWSDWGKDGYTF
TRBV19,15,CASSIGLAGKETQYF
TRBV12-5,13,CASGLPLRETQYF
TRBV19,16,CASSIGTGGLADTQYF
TRBV27,14,CASSFTTGLNGYTF
TRBV7-8,16,CASSLEGGGPSDTQYF
TRBV6-5,14,CASRETGGNQPQHF
TRBV11-3,15,CASSFMSGTYNEQFF
TRBV29-1,17,CSVGGRAGGALGNIQYF
TRBV11-2,14,CASSFGLAGETQYF
TRBV20-1,11,CSASSSGRQYF
TRBV3-1/TRBV3-2,16,CASSQGGGTVAGELFF
TRBV29-1,12,CSVGGSGETQYF
TRBV10-2,15,CASCDDRGGYNEQFF
TRBV21-1,14,CASSEPTGRYGYTF